Here is one T cell receptor (beta chain) with its context. Time point here: persistent/refractory GD, antithyroid drugs over 5 years with positive TRAb. PBMC RNA was the source of the TCR library. CDR1 DFQATT and CDR2 SNEGSKA come from the germline V gene (reference sequence). This CDR3 spans 11 amino acids. With 6 bases removed from V and 6 bases from J, the gap between germline ends came to 12 bases. Through Arm-PCR of CDR3 regions and iRepertoire HTBI primers, TCR beta libraries were built. Via MiXCR, TCRdb re-called the multiplex PCR reads, giving one row per CDR3 protein. The table includes 350,000 to 500,000 distinct CDR3 sequences, 20% to 25% detected once. The data derive from a study of regulatory T cells in long-lasting Graves disease.

This sample comprised peripheral blood mononuclear cells (PBMCs), obtained when the disease was refractory, from a patient treated with antithyroid drugs. The TCR comes from a female donor with Graves disease. This sequence joins TRBV20-1 and TRBJ2-7; D gene uncertain. This CDR3 is CSAFQRSEQYF. In nucleotides, the CDR3 is TGCAGTGCCTTTCAGCGAAGCGAGCAGTACTTC.